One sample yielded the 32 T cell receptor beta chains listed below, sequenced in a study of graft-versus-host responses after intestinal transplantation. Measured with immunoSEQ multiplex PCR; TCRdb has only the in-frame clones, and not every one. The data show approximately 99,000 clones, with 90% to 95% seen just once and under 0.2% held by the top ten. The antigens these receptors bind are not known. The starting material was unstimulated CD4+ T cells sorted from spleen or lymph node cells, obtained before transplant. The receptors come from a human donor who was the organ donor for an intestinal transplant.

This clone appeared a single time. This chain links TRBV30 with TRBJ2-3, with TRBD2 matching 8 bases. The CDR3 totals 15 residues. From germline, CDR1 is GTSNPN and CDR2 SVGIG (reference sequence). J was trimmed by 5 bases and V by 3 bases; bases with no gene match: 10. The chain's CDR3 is CAWSRGSGDLDTQYF. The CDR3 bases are TGTGCCTGGAGCCGGGGTAGCGGGGATCTAGATACGCAGTATTTT.

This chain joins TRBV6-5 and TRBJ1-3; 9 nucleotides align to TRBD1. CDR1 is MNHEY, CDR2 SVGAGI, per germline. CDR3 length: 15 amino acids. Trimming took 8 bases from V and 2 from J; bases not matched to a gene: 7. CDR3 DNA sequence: TGTGCCAGCCAGGGGACAGGGAGCGCTGGAAACACCATATATTTT. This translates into CASQGTGSAGNTIYF.

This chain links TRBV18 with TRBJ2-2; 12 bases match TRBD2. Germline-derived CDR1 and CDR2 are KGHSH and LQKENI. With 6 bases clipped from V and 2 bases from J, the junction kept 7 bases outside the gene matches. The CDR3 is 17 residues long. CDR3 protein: CASSRLAGAFNTGELFF. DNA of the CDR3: TGTGCCAGCTCGCGACTAGCGGGGGCCTTTAACACCGGGGAGCTGTTTTTT.

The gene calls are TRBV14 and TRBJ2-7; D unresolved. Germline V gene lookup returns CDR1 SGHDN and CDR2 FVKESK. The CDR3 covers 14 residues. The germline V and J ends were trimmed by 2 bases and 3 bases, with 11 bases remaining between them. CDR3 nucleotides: TGTGCCAGCAGCCAACAACAGCCACTCTACGAGCAGTACTTC. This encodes CASSQQQPLYEQYF.

DNA of the CDR3: TGTGCCAGCAGCATCTCAGGGGTTTCTTACAATGAGCAGTTCTTC. Translated: CASSISGVSYNEQFF. V gene TRBV6-1 combines with J gene TRBJ2-1, with a weak D call TRBD1 (6 bases). CDR3 length: 15 residues. Trimming removed 6 bases from V and 4 bases from J, with 16 bases in between. Germline-derived CDR1 and CDR2 are MNHNS and SASEGT.

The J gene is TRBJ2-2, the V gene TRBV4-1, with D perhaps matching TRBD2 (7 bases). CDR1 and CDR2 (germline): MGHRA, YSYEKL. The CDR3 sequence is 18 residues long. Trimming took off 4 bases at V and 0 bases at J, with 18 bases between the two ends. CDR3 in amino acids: CASSLGGATLANTGELFF. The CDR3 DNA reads TGCGCCAGCAGCCTAGGGGGGGCGACCCTCGCGAACACCGGGGAGCTGTTTTTT.

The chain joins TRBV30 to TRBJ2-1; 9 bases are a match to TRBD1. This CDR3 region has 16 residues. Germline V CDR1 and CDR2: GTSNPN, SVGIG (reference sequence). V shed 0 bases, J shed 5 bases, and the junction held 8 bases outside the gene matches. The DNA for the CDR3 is TGTGCCTGGAGTGTCGGGCCGGGACAGGGCGACAATGAGCAGTTCTTC. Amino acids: CAWSVGPGQGDNEQFF.

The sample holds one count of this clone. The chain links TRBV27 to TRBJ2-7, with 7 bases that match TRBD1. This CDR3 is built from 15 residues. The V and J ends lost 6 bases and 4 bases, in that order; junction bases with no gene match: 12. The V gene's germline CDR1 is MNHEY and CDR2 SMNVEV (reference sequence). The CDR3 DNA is TGTGCCAGCAGCCTCCGCAGGGACAGAGATTACGAGCAGTACTTC. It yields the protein CASSLRRDRDYEQYF.

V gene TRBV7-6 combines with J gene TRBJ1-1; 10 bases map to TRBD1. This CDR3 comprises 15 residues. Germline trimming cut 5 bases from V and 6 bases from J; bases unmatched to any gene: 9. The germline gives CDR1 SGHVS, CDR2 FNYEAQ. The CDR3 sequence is CASSQKTGGSSEAFF. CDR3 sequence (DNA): TGTGCCAGCAGCCAAAAGACAGGGGGCAGCTCTGAAGCTTTCTTT. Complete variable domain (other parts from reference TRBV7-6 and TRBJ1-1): GAGVSQSPRYKVTKRGQDVALRCDPISGHVSLYWYRQALGQGPEFLTYFNYEAQQDKSGLPNDRFSAERPEGSISTLTIQRTEQRDSAMYRCASSQKTGGSSEAFFGQGTRLTVV.

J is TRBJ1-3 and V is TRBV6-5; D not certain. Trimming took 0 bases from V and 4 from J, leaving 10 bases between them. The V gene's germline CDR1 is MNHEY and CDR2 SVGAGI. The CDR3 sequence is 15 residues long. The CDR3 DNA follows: TGTGCCAGCAGTTACTCATTCCAGAAGGGAAACACCATATATTTT. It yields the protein CASSYSFQKGNTIYF.

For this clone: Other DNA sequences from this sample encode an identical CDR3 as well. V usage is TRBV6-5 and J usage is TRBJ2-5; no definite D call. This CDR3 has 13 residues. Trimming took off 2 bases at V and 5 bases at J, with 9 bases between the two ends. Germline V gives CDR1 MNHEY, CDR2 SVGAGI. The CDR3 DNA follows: TGTGCCAGCAGTTACCGTCTACAGGAGACCCAGTACTTC. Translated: CASSYRLQETQYF.

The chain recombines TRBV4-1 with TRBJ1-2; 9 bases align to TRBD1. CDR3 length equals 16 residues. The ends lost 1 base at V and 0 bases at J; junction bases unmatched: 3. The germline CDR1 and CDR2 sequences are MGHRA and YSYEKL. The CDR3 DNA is TGCGCCAGCAGCCAAGTGGGGACAGGGACTAACTATGGCTACACCTTC. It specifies CASSQVGTGTNYGYTF.

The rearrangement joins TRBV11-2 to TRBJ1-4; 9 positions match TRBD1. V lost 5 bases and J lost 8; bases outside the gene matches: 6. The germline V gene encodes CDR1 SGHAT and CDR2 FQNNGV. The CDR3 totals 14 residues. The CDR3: CASSRDRVGEKLFF. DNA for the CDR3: TGTGCCAGCAGCCGGGACAGGGTAGGGGAAAAACTGTTTTTT.

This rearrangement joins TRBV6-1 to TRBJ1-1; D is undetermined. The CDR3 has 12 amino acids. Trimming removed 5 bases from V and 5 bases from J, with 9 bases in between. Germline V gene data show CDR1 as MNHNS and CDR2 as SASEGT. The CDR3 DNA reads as TGTGCCAGCAGTCGAACGGTGACTGAAGCTTTCTTT. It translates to CASSRTVTEAFF.

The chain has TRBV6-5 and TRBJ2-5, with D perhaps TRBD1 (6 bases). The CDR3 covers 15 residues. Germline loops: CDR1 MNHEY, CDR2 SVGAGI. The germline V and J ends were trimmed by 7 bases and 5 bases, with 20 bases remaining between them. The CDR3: CASIHTGRPQETQYF. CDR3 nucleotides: TGTGCCAGCATCCATACAGGGCGCCCCCAGGAGACCCAGTACTTC.

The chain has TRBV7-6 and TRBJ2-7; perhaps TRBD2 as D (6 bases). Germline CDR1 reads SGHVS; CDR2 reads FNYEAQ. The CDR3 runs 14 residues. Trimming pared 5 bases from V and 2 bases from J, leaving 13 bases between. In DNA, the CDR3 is TGTGCCAGCAGCCTGCGGGACGGAGCCTACGAGCAGTACTTC. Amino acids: CASSLRDGAYEQYF.

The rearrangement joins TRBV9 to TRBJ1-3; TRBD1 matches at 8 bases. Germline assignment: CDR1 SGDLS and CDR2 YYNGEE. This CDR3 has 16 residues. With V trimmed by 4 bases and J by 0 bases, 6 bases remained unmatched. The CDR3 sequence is CASSRDRISSGNTIYF. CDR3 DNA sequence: TGTGCCAGCAGCCGGGACAGGATATCCTCTGGAAACACCATATATTTT.

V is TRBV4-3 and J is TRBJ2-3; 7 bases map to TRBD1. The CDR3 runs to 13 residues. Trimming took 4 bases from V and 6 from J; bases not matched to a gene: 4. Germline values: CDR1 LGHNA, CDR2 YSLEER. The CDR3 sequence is CASSRDRADTQYF. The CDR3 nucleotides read TGCGCCAGCAGCCGCGACAGGGCCGATACGCAGTATTTT.

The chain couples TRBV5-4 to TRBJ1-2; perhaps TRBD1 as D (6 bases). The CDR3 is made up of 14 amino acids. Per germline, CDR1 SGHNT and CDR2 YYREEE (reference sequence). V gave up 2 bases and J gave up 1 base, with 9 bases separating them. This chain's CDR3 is CASSFGQSNYGYTF. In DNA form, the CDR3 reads TGTGCCAGCAGCTTTGGACAGAGTAACTATGGCTACACCTTC.

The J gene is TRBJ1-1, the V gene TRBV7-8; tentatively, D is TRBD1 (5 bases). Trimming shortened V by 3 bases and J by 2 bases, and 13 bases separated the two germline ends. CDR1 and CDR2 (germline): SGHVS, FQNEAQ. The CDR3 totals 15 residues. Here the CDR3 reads CASSLAGQPNTEAFF. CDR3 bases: TGTGCCAGCAGCTTGGCGGGGCAACCCAACACTGAAGCTTTCTTT.

The CDR3 is CASSPQRGGSTDTQYF. The CDR3 nucleotides are TGTGCCAGCAGCCCTCAGCGGGGGGGCAGCACAGATACGCAGTATTTT. The rearrangement joins TRBV7-2 to TRBJ2-3, with 10 bases fitting TRBD2. The CDR3 is 16 amino acids. The junction had 5 bases not matched to a gene; V was cut back by 5 bases and J by 0 bases. CDR1 is SGHTA, CDR2 FQGNSA, per germline.

CDR3: CASSLRTSGAISYNEQFF. CDR3 in DNA: TGTGCCAGCAGCTTGAGGACTAGCGGGGCTATCTCCTACAATGAGCAGTTCTTC. The chain couples TRBV5-5 to TRBJ2-1; the match to TRBD2 covers 12 bases. Per the germline V gene, CDR1 is SGHKS and CDR2 is YYEKEE (reference sequence). The length of the CDR3 is 18 residues. Germline trimming cut 1 base from V and 0 bases from J; bases unmatched to any gene: 5.

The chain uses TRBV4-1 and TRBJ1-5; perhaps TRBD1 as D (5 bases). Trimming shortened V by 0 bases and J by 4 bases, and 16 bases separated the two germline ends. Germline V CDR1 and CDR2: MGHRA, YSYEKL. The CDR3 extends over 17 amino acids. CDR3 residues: CASSQDLGRGFNQPQHF. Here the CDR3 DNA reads TGCGCCAGCAGCCAAGATTTGGGACGGGGGTTTAATCAGCCCCAGCATTTT.

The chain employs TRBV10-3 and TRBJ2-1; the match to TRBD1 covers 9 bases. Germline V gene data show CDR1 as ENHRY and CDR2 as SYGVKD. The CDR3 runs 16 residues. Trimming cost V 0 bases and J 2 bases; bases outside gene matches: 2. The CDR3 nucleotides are TGTGCCATCAGTGAGTCCACAGGGGGCGCCTACAATGAGCAGTTCTTC. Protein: CAISESTGGAYNEQFF.

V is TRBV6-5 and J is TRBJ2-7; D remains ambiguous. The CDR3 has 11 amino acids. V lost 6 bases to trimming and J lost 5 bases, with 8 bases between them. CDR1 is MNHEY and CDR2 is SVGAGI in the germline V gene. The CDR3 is CASRNSHEQYF. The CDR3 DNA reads TGTGCCAGCAGAAACAGCCACGAGCAGTACTTC.

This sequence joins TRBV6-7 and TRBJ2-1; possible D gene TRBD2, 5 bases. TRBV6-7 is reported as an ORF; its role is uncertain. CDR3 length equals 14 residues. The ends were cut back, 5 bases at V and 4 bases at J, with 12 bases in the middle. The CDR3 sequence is CASSGAVQYNEQFF. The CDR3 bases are TGTGCCAGCAGTGGAGCGGTTCAATACAATGAGCAGTTCTTC.

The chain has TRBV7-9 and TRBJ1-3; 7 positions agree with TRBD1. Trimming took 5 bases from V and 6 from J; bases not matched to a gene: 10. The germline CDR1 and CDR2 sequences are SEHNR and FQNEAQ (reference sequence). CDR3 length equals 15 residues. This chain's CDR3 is CASSRDSLPENTIYF. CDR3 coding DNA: TGTGCCAGCAGCCGGGACAGCCTTCCTGAAAACACCATATATTTT.

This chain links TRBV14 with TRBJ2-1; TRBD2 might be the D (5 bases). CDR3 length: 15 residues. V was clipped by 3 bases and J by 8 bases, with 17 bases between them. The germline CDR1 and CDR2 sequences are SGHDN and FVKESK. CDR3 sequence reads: CASSQFASKVDEQFF. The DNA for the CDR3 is TGTGCCAGCAGCCAGTTCGCTAGCAAGGTCGATGAGCAGTTCTTC.

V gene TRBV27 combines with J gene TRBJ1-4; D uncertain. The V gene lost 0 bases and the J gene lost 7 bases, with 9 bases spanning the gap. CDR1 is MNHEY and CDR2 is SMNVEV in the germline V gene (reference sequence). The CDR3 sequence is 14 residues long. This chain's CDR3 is CASSLSPRGEKLFF. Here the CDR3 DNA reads TGTGCCAGCAGTTTATCTCCGCGGGGTGAAAAACTGTTTTTT.

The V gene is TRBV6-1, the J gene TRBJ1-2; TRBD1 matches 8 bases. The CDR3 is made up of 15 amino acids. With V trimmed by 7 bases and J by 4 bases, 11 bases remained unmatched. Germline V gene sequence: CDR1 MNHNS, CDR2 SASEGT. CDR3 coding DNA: TGTGCCAGCACCCCACAGGGGGTTAAAAGCTATGGCTACACCTTC. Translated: CASTPQGVKSYGYTF.

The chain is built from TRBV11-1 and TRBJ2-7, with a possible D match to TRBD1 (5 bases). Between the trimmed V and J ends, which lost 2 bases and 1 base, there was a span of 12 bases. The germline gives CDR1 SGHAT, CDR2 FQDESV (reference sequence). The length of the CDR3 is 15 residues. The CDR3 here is CASSLRRGLSYEQYF. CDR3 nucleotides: TGTGCCAGCAGCTTAAGAAGGGGTTTATCCTACGAGCAGTACTTC.

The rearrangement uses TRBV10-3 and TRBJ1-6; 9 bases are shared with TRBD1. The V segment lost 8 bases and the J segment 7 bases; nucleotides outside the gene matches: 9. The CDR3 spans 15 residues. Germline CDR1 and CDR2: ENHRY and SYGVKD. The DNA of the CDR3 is TGTGCCATCGGGGGGGACAGGGTAGAAAATTCACCCCTCCACTTT. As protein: CAIGGDRVENSPLHF.